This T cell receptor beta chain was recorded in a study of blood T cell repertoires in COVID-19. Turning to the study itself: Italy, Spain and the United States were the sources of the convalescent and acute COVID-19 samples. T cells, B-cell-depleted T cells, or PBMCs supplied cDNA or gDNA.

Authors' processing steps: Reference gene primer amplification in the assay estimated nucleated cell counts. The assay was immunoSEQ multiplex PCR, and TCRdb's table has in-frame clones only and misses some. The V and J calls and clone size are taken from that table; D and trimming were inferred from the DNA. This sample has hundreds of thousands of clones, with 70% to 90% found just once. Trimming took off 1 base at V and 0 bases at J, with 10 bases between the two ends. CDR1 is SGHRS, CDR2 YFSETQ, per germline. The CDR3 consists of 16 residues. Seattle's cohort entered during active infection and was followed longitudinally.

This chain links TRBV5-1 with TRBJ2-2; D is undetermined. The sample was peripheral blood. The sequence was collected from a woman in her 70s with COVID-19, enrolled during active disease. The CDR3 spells CASSLRGWANTGELFF. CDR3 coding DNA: TGCGCCAGCAGCTTGCGAGGTTGGGCGAACACCGGGGAGCTGTTTTTT. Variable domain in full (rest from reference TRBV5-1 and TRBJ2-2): KAGVTQTPRYLIKTRGQQVTLSCSPISGHRSVSWYQQTPGQGLQFLFEYFSETQRNKGNFPGRFSGRQFSNSRSEMNVSTLELGDSALYLCASSLRGWANTGELFFGEGSRLTVL.